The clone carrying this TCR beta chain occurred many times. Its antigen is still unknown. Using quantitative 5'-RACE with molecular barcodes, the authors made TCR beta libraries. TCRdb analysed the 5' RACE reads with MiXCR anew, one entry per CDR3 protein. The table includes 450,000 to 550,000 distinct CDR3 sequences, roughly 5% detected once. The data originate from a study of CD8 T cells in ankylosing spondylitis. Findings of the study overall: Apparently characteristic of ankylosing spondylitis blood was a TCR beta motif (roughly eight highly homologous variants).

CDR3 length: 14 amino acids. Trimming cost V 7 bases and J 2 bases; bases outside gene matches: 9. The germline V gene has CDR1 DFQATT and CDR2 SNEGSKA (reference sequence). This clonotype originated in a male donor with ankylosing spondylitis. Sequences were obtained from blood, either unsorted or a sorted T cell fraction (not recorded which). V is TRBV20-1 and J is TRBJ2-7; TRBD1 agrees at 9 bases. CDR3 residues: CSVKLRTGAYEQYF. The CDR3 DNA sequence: TGCAGTGTCAAGTTACGGACAGGGGCCTACGAGCAGTACTTC.